The next 7 T cell receptor beta chains were all read from a single sample in a study of blood T cells in healthy people across ages. Sample-barcoded 5' priming and a J-beta primer mix drove a second PCR of about 6 to 12 cycles. TCRdb used MiXCR to reprocess the 5' RACE reads, holding one entry per CDR3 protein. Here the sample spans hundreds of thousands of distinct CDR3 sequences, 20% to 25% being singletons. These data also featured in a second study, about T cells of mothers and their children.

The specimen was blood. The receptors come from a boy under 18 in good health.

V gene TRBV20-1 combines with J gene TRBJ2-5; 10 bases agree with TRBD1. Matching the DNA end better, TRBJ2-7 makes the J call doubtful. The V gene's germline CDR1 is DFQATT and CDR2 SNEGSKA (reference sequence). The CDR3 is made up of 16 amino acids. Written as DNA, the CDR3 is TGCAGTGCTAGTCCGCTGGTGGGGACAGGGGCGTACGAGCAGTACTTC. This encodes CSASPLVGTGAYEQYF.

The chain links TRBV9 to TRBJ2-5; D perhaps matches TRBD2 (7 bases). Trimming stripped 2 bases from V and 5 bases from J, with 13 bases between. The CDR3 covers 14 residues. Germline loops: CDR1 SGDLS, CDR2 YYNGEE. The CDR3: CASSVGGGIETQYF. CDR3 coding DNA: TGTGCCAGCAGCGTTGGGGGGGGCATTGAGACCCAGTACTTC.

There are many counts of this clonotype. This chain uses TRBV18 with TRBJ2-5, with D uncertain. CDR3 length: 12 amino acids. V lost 8 bases to trimming and J lost 3 bases, with 10 bases between them. CDR1 KGHSH and CDR2 LQKENI come from the germline V gene. CDR3 sequence: CASSPREETQYF. In DNA, the CDR3 is TGTGCCAGCAGTCCGCGAGAAGAGACCCAGTACTTC.

This clonotype was counted between two and nine times. The V gene is TRBV11-1, the J gene TRBJ2-6, with D possibly TRBD2 on 6 matching bases. Trimming pared 8 bases from V and 2 bases from J, leaving 10 bases between. Germline V gives CDR1 SGHAT, CDR2 FQDESV (reference sequence). The CDR3 contains 14 residues. For the CDR3, the DNA is TGTGCCAGCGGGACTGTGACTGGGGCCAACGTCCTGACTTTC. Amino acid sequence: CASGTVTGANVLTF.

This clonotype was counted between two and nine times. V gene TRBV28 combines with J gene TRBJ1-4; 9 positions match TRBD1. From germline, CDR1 is MDHEN and CDR2 SYDVKM. Trimming cost V 4 bases and J 5 bases; bases outside gene matches: 8. This CDR3 comprises 16 residues. CDR3 sequence: CASSSAGTGLNEKLFF. CDR3 sequence (DNA): TGTGCCAGCAGTTCAGCCGGGACAGGGCTGAATGAAAAACTGTTTTTT.

The chain is built from TRBV29-1 and TRBJ2-3, with D perhaps TRBD1 (9 bases). Trimming cost V 7 bases and J 4 bases, with 27 bases left between them. CDR1 SQVTM and CDR2 ANQGSEA come from the germline V gene. The CDR3 extends over 17 amino acids. DNA of the CDR3: TGCAGCGCGACCGGGACAGGGCCCCCGGGGGGGTCAGATACGCAGTATTTT. Its protein product is CSATGTGPPGGSDTQYF.

The gene calls are TRBV29-1 and TRBJ1-5; D gene uncertain. CDR1 is SQVTM and CDR2 is ANQGSEA in the germline V gene. Trimming took off 7 bases at V and 1 base at J, with 11 bases between the two ends. The CDR3 runs to 13 residues. The CDR3 nucleotides read TGCAGCGCTGCCGTGTCGAGCAATCAGCCCCAGCATTTT. Its translation: CSAAVSSNQPQHF.